One sample yielded the 29 T cell receptor beta chains listed below, sequenced in a study of blood T cell repertoires in COVID-19. The method was immunoSEQ multiplex PCR; TCRdb's version includes in-frame clones alone and lacks a portion of them. Found here are nearly 200,000 clones, 70% to 85% of them singletons; the top ten hold around 6.9%. Sequences were obtained from peripheral blood. These receptor sequences come from a human donor with acute or convalescent COVID-19. The donor label of this sample is uncertain.

The chain couples TRBV6-5 to TRBJ2-2; maybe TRBD2 (7 bases). Trimming pared 4 bases from V and 7 bases from J, leaving 16 bases between. Germline assignment: CDR1 MNHEY and CDR2 SVGAGI. This CDR3 is built from 15 residues. The CDR3 DNA reads as TGTGCCAGCAGTTCCCCCGGGGGGCAGAGCGGGGAGCTGTTTTTT. Its translation: CASSSPGGQSGELFF.

The chain combines TRBV19 with TRBJ1-1; D is possibly TRBD1 (5 bases). The germline V gene has CDR1 LNHDA and CDR2 SQIVND (reference sequence). The CDR3 has 16 amino acids. With 1 base removed from V and 1 base from J, the gap between germline ends came to 13 bases. In DNA form, the CDR3 reads TGTGCCAGTAGTATAGGCATGGGGGGTCCGAACACTGAAGCTTTCTTT. Translation: CASSIGMGGPNTEAFF.

The rearrangement joins TRBV7-6 to TRBJ2-2; maybe TRBD2 (5 bases). The CDR3 covers 17 residues. Germline CDR1 and CDR2: SGHVS and FNYEAQ. The V end was cut by 5 bases, the J end by 1 base, with 17 bases between. CDR3 nucleotides: TGTGCCAGCAGCCCATCTACGCGGGCGAGGAACACCGGGGAGCTGTTTTTT. The encoded protein is CASSPSTRARNTGELFF.

The J gene is TRBJ2-1, the V gene TRBV19, with D possibly TRBD2 on 6 matching bases. Germline assignment: CDR1 LNHDA and CDR2 SQIVND (reference sequence). Trimming removed 6 bases at V and 4 bases at J, with 13 bases between. There are 14 residues in the CDR3. Here the CDR3 reads CASRGSGRYNEQFF. The CDR3 region has the DNA TGTGCCAGTAGAGGAAGCGGGCGTTACAATGAGCAGTTCTTC.

The chain carries TRBV9 and TRBJ1-4, with D perhaps matching TRBD1 (6 bases). This CDR3 is built from 15 residues. The V gene lost 4 bases and the J gene lost 0 bases, with 10 bases spanning the gap. The germline CDR1 and CDR2 sequences are SGDLS and YYNGEE. The CDR3 nucleotides are TGTGCCAGCAGCCCCGGGACACCAACTAATGAAAAACTGTTTTTT. It encodes CASSPGTPTNEKLFF.

This sequence joins TRBV15 and TRBJ1-4, with D tentatively TRBD1 (5 bases). Trimming took off 3 bases at V and 4 bases at J, with 12 bases between the two ends. Germline CDR1 LNHNV, CDR2 YYDKDF (reference sequence). CDR3 size: 15 residues. The CDR3 DNA reads as TGTGCCACCAGCAGTTGGGGCGCCGGTAATGAAAAACTGTTTTTT. It is translated as CATSSWGAGNEKLFF.

This clone was counted a single time. The rearrangement uses TRBV24-1 and TRBJ2-1; 11 bases are shared with TRBD2. Per the germline V gene, CDR1 is KGHDR and CDR2 is SFDVKD. CDR3 length: 16 amino acids. J lost 6 bases, V lost 4 bases, and 7 bases had no gene match. The CDR3 DNA sequence: TGTGCCACCAGTGACCCCCTAGCGGGAGGTGGCAATGAGCAGTTCTTC. This sequence encodes CATSDPLAGGGNEQFF.

At least ten counts were recorded for this clone. The V call is TRBV10-1, the J call TRBJ1-5, with TRBD1 matching 11 bases. CDR1 and CDR2 (germline): WNHNN, SYGVQD (reference sequence). The CDR3 consists of 17 residues. Losses at the gene ends were 7 bases for V and 1 base for J; bases not matched to a gene: 9. The CDR3 is CASTTDRGQGSNQPQHF. In nucleotides, the CDR3 is TGCGCCAGCACCACGGACAGGGGGCAAGGAAGCAATCAGCCCCAGCATTTT.

The chain links TRBV19 to TRBJ2-1; TRBD2 matches at 16 bases. The CDR3 runs to 19 residues. V gave up 6 bases and J gave up 8 bases; unmatched junction bases: 16. Germline-derived CDR1 and CDR2 are LNHDA and SQIVND (reference sequence). The CDR3 nucleotides read TGTGCCAGTAGCGCCGGGACTAGCGGGAGGGCCTTGGGTTTATATGAGCAGTTCTTC. Protein sequence: CASSAGTSGRALGLYEQFF.

The chain couples TRBV2 to TRBJ1-5; D unresolved. Trimming pared 5 bases from V and 4 bases from J, leaving 9 bases between. There are 13 residues in the CDR3. Germline V gene lookup returns CDR1 SNHLY and CDR2 FYNNEI. The CDR3, as DNA: TGTGCCAGCAGTATACCAGAAAATCAGCCCCAGCATTTT. Amino acid sequence: CASSIPENQPQHF. Together with reference TRBV2 and TRBJ1-5, the CDR3 gives the full variable domain: EPEVTQTPSHQVTQMGQEVILRCVPISNHLYFYWYRQILGQKVEFLVSFYNNEISEKSEIFDDQFSVERPDGSNFTLKIRSTKLEDSAMYFCASSIPENQPQHFGDGTRLSIL.

The chain couples TRBV27 to TRBJ1-2, with a tentative D call TRBD1 (6 bases). Per germline, CDR1 MNHEY and CDR2 SMNVEV (reference sequence). The CDR3 length is 17 residues. V lost 6 bases and J 6 bases, leaving 26 bases between the germline ends. CDR3 DNA: TGTGCCAGCAGACGCGGACAGTCCCCGGCGGTCGTGGATGGCTACACCTTC. Protein sequence: CASRRGQSPAVVDGYTF.

This sequence joins TRBV19 and TRBJ1-3; D may be TRBD1 (5 bases). The CDR3 spans 14 residues. The germline V gene encodes CDR1 LNHDA and CDR2 SQIVND (reference sequence). V was cut by 1 base and J by 4 bases, with 8 bases left in between. This CDR3 reads CASSIVRVGNTIYF. The CDR3 DNA reads TGTGCCAGTAGTATAGTCAGGGTAGGAAACACCATATATTTT.

In its sample, this clone was seen once. Other nucleotide sequences from this sample produce the same CDR3. The CDR3 DNA reads as TGTGCCAGCAGTCCAGGGGGATACGAGCAGTACTTC. It yields the protein CASSPGGYEQYF. The chain is built from TRBV12-3 or TRBV12-4 and TRBJ2-7; the match to TRBD1 covers 7 bases. This CDR3 contains 12 residues. V dropped 5 bases and J dropped 4; count of bases not matched to a gene: 2.

The chain carries TRBV27 and TRBJ1-5; D is perhaps TRBD1 (5 bases). V lost 11 bases and J lost 1, with 15 bases in between. CDR1 is MNHEY and CDR2 is SMNVEV in the germline V gene (reference sequence). There are 14 residues in the CDR3. CDR3 sequence: CARWEGKSNQPQHF. CDR3 nucleotides: TGTGCCCGTTGGGAGGGGAAAAGCAATCAGCCCCAGCATTTT.

This clone was seen only a few times. V and J are TRBV5-6 and TRBJ2-7; D remains ambiguous. This CDR3 has 15 amino acids. Germline assignment: CDR1 SGHDT and CDR2 YYEEEE. The V end was cut by 2 bases, the J end by 3 bases, with 15 bases between. CDR3 sequence reads: CASSLWQVNFYEQYF. CDR3 DNA: TGTGCCAGCAGCTTATGGCAGGTCAACTTCTACGAGCAGTACTTC.

The rearrangement links TRBV5-1 to TRBJ1-4; D gene unclear. V was trimmed by 7 bases and J by 0 bases, leaving 10 bases between them. CDR1 is SGHRS, CDR2 YFSETQ, per germline. The CDR3 has 14 amino acids. The CDR3 is CASRGQPTNEKLFF. CDR3 bases: TGCGCCAGCCGAGGGCAGCCAACTAATGAAAAACTGTTTTTT.

V and J are TRBV7-8 and TRBJ2-1, with TRBD2 matching over 10 bases. This CDR3 comprises 17 residues. CDR1 is SGHVS and CDR2 is FQNEAQ in the germline V gene. Trimming removed 5 bases from V and 9 bases from J; junction bases left unmatched: 16. Here the CDR3 DNA reads TGTGCCAGCAGCCCCAGAGCCCCTAGCGGGAGTCAGGGTGAGCAGTTCTTC. This gives the protein CASSPRAPSGSQGEQFF.

This clone was picked up a small number of times. This chain uses TRBV5-4 with TRBJ2-3, with D perhaps TRBD1 (7 bases). Germline-derived CDR1 and CDR2 are SGHNT and YYREEE (reference sequence). Trimming cost V 4 bases and J 2 bases, with 17 bases left between them. The CDR3 sequence is 16 residues long. The chain's CDR3 is CASSQRQGLFTDTQYF. CDR3 sequence (DNA): TGTGCCAGCAGCCAAAGACAGGGACTCTTCACAGATACGCAGTATTTT.

The rearrangement links TRBV5-1 to TRBJ2-5; no clear D gene. V shed 1 base and J shed 5 bases, with 6 bases lying between them. This CDR3 is built from 12 residues. From germline, CDR1 is SGHRS and CDR2 YFSETQ. The CDR3 DNA sequence: TGCGCCAGCAGCTTGCATGGCGAGACCCAGTACTTC. This codes for CASSLHGETQYF.

Of note for this clone: Within the sample, other DNA sequences also encode this same CDR3. The chain has TRBV6-5 and TRBJ2-7, with 10 nucleotides matching TRBD2. The length of the CDR3 is 15 residues. Germline V gene data show CDR1 as MNHEY and CDR2 as SVGAGI. V lost 0 bases and J lost 2; bases outside the gene matches: 1. CDR3 coding DNA: TGTGCCAGCAGTTACTCCACTAGCGGGACCTACGAGCAGTACTTC. It translates to CASSYSTSGTYEQYF.

Details on this clone: The junction departs from the called germline gene at one end, perhaps through a read error. Other DNA sequences within the sample encode an identical CDR3. The chain is built from TRBV6-4 and TRBJ2-2, with D possibly matching TRBD2 (6 bases). The CDR3 covers 15 residues. Germline V gene sequence: CDR1 MRHNA, CDR2 SNTAGT. In DNA form, the CDR3 reads TGTGCCAGCAGTGACACGATAGCGGCTACCGGAGAGCTGTTTTTT. This translates into CASSDTIAATGELFF.

V and J are TRBV11-2 and TRBJ2-1; 10 nucleotides agree with TRBD2. The CDR3 consists of 13 residues. Germline lookup yields CDR1 SGHAT and CDR2 FQNNGV. J was trimmed by 9 bases and V by 5 bases; bases with no gene match: 4. DNA for the CDR3: TGTGCCAGCAGCCCTAGCGGGAGAGCTGAGCAGTTCTTC. Its translation is CASSPSGRAEQFF.

This chain uses TRBV6-2 or TRBV6-3 with TRBJ2-3; 11 bases match TRBD2. Trimming took 2 bases from V and 2 from J; bases not matched to a gene: 9. Germline values: CDR1 MNHEY, CDR2 SVGEGT. CDR3 length: 18 amino acids. The CDR3 DNA is TGTGCCAGCAGTTACCCTTCAGGACTAGCGGGCTTCACAGATACGCAGTATTTT. Protein product: CASSYPSGLAGFTDTQYF.

The chain recombines TRBV15 with TRBJ1-2; unclear D gene. With 1 base removed from V and 6 bases from J, the gap between germline ends came to 9 bases. The CDR3 is 13 amino acids. Per the germline V gene, CDR1 is LNHNV and CDR2 is YYDKDF (reference sequence). This chain's CDR3 is CATSRAVSDGYTF. The CDR3 DNA is TGTGCCACCAGCAGAGCGGTTTCGGATGGCTACACCTTC. The full variable domain, with the rest looked up from reference TRBV15 and TRBJ1-2, is DAMVIQNPRYQVTQFGKPVTLSCSQTLNHNVMYWYQQKSSQAPKLLFHYYDKDFNNEADTPDNFQSRRPNTSFCFLDIRSPGLGDTAMYLCATSRAVSDGYTFGSGTRLTVV.

V and J are TRBV12-3 or TRBV12-4 and TRBJ2-7; D gene uncertain. The length of the CDR3 is 13 residues. V was cut by 3 bases and J by 2 bases, with 8 bases left in between. CDR3 residues: CASSFRQAYEQYF. CDR3 nucleotide sequence: TGTGCCAGCAGTTTTCGGCAGGCCTACGAGCAGTACTTC.

The chain recombines TRBV24-1 with TRBJ2-2; tentative D call: TRBD1 (5 bases). V was trimmed by 4 bases and J by 5 bases, leaving 7 bases between them. The CDR3 contains 13 residues. Germline CDR1 KGHDR, CDR2 SFDVKD. CDR3 DNA sequence: TGTGCCACCAGTGACCAGGGAACCGGGGAGCTGTTTTTT. Its protein is CATSDQGTGELFF.

The chain recombines TRBV29-1 with TRBJ1-1; D is perhaps TRBD1 (6 bases). From germline, CDR1 is SQVTM and CDR2 ANQGSEA. The CDR3 has 13 amino acids. Trimming pared 6 bases from V and 2 bases from J, leaving 13 bases between. This chain's CDR3 is CSVGQGFNTEAFF. CDR3 DNA sequence: TGCAGCGTGGGTCAGGGGTTTAACACTGAAGCTTTCTTT.

The gene calls are TRBV6-6 and TRBJ1-1; 7 bases agree with TRBD1. Germline assignment: CDR1 MNHNY and CDR2 SVGAGI (reference sequence). The CDR3 length is 11 residues. V gave up 6 bases and J gave up 6 bases; unmatched junction bases: 1. CDR3 coding DNA: TGTGCCAGCAGGGGACAGTCTGAAGCTTTCTTT. It encodes CASRGQSEAFF.

The V call is TRBV30, the J call TRBJ1-3; D gene uncertain. Germline V lookup: CDR1 GTSNPN, CDR2 SVGIG (reference sequence). V dropped 0 bases and J dropped 4 bases, with 10 bases sitting between them. This CDR3 has 14 residues. In DNA form, the CDR3 reads TGTGCCTGGAGTGTACCGGGGTCGGGAAACACCATATATTTT. It is translated as CAWSVPGSGNTIYF.